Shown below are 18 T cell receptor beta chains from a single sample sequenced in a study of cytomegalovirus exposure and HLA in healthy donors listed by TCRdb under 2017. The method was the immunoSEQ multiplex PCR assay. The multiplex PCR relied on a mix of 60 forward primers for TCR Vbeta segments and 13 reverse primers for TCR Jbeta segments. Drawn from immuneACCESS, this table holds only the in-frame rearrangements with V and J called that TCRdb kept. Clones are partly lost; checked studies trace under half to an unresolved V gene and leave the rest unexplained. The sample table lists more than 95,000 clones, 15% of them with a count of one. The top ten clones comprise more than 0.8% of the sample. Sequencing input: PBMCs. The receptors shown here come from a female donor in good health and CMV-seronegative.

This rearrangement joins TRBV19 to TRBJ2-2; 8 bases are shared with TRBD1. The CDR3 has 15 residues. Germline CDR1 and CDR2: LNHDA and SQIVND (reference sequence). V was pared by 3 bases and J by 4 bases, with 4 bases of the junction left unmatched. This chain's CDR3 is CASSIRGRGTGELFF. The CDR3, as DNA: TGTGCCAGTAGTATCAGGGGGCGAGGCACCGGGGAGCTGTTTTTT.

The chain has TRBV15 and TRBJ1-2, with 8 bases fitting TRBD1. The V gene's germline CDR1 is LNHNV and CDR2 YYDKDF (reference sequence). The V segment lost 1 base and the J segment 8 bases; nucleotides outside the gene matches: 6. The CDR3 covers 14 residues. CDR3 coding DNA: TGTGCCACCAGCAGAGGGACAGGGAGTCGCGGCTACACCTTC. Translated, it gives CATSRGTGSRGYTF.

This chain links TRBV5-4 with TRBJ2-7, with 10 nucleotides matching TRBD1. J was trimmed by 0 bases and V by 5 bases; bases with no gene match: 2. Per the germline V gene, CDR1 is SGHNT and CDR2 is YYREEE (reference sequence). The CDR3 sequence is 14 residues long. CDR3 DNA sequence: TGTGCCAGCAGACGGACAGGGGGCTCCTACGAGCAGTACTTC. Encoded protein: CASRRTGGSYEQYF.

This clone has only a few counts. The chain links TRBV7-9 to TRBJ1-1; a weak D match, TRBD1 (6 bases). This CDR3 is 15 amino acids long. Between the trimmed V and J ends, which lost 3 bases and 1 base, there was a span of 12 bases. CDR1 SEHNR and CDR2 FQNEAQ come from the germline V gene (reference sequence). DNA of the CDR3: TGTGCCAGCAGCTTCAATGGACAGTCGAACACTGAAGCTTTCTTT. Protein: CASSFNGQSNTEAFF.

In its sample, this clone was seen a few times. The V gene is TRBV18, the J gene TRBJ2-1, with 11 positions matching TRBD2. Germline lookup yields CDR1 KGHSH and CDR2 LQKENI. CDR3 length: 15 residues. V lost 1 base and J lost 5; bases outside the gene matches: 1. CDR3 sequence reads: CASSPLAGGHNEQFF. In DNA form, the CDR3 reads TGTGCCAGCTCACCACTAGCGGGGGGGCACAATGAGCAGTTCTTC. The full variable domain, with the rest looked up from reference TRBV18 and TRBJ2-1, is NAGVMQNPRHLVRRRGQEARLRCSPMKGHSHVYWYRQLPEEGLKFMVYLQKENIIDESGMPKERFSAEFPKEGPSILRIQQVVRGDSAAYFCASSPLAGGHNEQFFGPGTRLTVL.

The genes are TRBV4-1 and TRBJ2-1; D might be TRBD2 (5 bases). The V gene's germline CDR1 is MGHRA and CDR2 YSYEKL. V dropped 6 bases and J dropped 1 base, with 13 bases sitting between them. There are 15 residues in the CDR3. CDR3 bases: TGCGCCAGCAGTTTACAAAGGACTTCCTACAATGAGCAGTTCTTC. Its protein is CASSLQRTSYNEQFF.

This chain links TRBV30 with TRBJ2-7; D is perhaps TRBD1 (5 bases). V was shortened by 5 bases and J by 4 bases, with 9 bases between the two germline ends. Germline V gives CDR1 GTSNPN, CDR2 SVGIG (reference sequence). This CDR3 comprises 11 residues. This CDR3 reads CAWETAYEQYF. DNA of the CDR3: TGTGCCTGGGAGACAGCGTACGAGCAGTACTTC.

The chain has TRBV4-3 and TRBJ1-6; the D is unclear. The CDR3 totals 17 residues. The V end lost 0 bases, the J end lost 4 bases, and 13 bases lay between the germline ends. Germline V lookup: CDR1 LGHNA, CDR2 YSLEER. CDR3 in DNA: TGCGCCAGCAGCCAAGAGCAGGTGGGCTTATATAATTCACCCCTCCACTTT. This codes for CASSQEQVGLYNSPLHF.

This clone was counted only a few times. The CDR3 DNA is TGCGCCAGCAGCCAACGGGTAGCGGCGACCTACGAGCAGTACTTC. It yields the protein CASSQRVAATYEQYF. The rearrangement uses TRBV4-3 and TRBJ2-7, with a tentative D call TRBD2 (6 bases). The V gene lost 2 bases and the J gene lost 2 bases, with 13 bases spanning the gap. The germline V gene has CDR1 LGHNA and CDR2 YSLEER. This CDR3 comprises 15 residues.

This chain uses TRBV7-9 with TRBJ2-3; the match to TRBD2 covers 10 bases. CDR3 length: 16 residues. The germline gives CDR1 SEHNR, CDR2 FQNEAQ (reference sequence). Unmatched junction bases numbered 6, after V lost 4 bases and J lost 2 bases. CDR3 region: CASSSWTSGTTDTQYF. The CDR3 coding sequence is TGTGCCAGCAGCTCGTGGACTAGCGGAACCACAGATACGCAGTATTTT.

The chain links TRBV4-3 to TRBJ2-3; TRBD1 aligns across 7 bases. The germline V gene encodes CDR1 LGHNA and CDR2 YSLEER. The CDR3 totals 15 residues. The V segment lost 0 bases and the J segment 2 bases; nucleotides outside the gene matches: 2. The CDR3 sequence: CASSQEDRNTDTQYF. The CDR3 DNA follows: TGCGCCAGCAGCCAAGAGGACAGGAACACAGATACGCAGTATTTT.

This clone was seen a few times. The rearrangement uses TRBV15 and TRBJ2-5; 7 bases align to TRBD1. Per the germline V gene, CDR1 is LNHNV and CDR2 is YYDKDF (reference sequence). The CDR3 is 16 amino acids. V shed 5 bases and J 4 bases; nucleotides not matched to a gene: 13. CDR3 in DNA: TGTGCCACCAGCGGGCGACAGGGCAATTTGGGAGAGACCCAGTACTTC. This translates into CATSGRQGNLGETQYF.

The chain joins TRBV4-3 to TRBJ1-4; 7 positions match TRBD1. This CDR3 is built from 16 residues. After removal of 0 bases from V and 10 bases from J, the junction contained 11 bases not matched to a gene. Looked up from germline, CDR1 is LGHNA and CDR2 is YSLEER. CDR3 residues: CASSQDLFGQGVKLFF. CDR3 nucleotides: TGCGCCAGCAGCCAAGATCTGTTTGGGCAGGGGGTAAAACTGTTTTTT.

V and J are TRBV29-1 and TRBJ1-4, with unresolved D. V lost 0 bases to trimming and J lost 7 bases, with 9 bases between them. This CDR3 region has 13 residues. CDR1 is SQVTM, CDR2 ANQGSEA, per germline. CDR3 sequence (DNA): TGCAGCGTTGAAGAGGGCGCAGCTGAAAAACTGTTTTTT. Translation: CSVEEGAAEKLFF.

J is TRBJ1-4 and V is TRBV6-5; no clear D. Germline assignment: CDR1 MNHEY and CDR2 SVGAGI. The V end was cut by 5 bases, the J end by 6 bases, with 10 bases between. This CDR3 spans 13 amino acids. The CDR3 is CASSDLEDEKLFF. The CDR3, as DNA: TGTGCCAGCAGTGACCTGGAGGATGAAAAACTGTTTTTT.

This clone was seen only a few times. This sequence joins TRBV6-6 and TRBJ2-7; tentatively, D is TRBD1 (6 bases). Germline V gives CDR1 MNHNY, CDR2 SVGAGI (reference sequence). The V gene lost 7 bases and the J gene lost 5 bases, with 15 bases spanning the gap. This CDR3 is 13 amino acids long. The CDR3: CASTFRDIHEQYF. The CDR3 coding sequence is TGTGCCAGCACCTTCCGGGACATCCACGAGCAGTACTTC.

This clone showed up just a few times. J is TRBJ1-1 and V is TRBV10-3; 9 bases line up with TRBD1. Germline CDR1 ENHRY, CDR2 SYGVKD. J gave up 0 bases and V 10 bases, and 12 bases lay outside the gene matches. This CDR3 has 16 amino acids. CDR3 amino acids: CATRPRTGEMNTEAFF. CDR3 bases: TGTGCCACACGCCCGCGGACAGGGGAGATGAACACTGAAGCTTTCTTT.

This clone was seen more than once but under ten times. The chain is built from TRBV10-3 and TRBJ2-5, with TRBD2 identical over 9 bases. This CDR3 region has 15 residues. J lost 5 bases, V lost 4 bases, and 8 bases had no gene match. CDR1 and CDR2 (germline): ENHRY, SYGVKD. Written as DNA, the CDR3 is TGTGCCATCAGTGGGGCTAGCGGGGTTTCGGAGACCCAGTACTTC. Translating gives CAISGASGVSETQYF.